These 26 T cell receptor beta chains originate from one sample sequenced in a study of T cell responses to AZD1222 COVID-19 vaccine. The protocol was immunoSEQ multiplex PCR, while the TCRdb copy is restricted to in-frame clones and leaves out a portion. This table has about 72,000 clones, 86% appearing once. This material consisted of peripheral blood, taken on day 0 of AZD1222 vaccination. The receptor set was obtained from an adult in good health.

The J gene is TRBJ2-1, the V gene TRBV7-9; tentative D call: TRBD1 (5 bases). The ends were cut back, 4 bases at V and 3 bases at J, with 13 bases in the middle. The germline V gene encodes CDR1 SEHNR and CDR2 FQNEAQ (reference sequence). This CDR3 is 15 amino acids long. The CDR3 reads CASSSVRAFYNEQFF. The CDR3 DNA reads as TGTGCCAGCAGCTCGGTCAGGGCCTTCTACAATGAGCAGTTCTTC. The full variable domain, completed using reference TRBV7-9 and TRBJ2-1, is DTGVSQNPRHKITKRGQNVTFRCDPISEHNRLYWYRQTLGQGPEFLTYFQNEAQLEKSRLLSDRFSAERPKGSFSTLEIQRTEQGDSAMYLCASSSVRAFYNEQFFGPGTRLTVL.

The chain has TRBV4-3 and TRBJ2-2, with 9 nucleotides matching TRBD1. CDR1 LGHNA and CDR2 YSLEER come from the germline V gene. Losses at the gene ends were 3 bases for V and 2 bases for J; bases not matched to a gene: 4. The CDR3 extends over 16 amino acids. The CDR3 sequence is CASSQHTGGNTGELFF. DNA for the CDR3: TGCGCCAGCAGCCAGCACACAGGGGGCAACACCGGGGAGCTGTTTTTT.

This clone turned up a few times. The chain has TRBV5-1 and TRBJ2-5; a possible D gene is TRBD2 (5 bases). V lost 0 bases, J lost 4 bases, and 13 bases lay in between. There are 15 residues in the CDR3. Germline V gene data show CDR1 as SGHRS and CDR2 as YFSETQ. CDR3 DNA sequence: TGCGCCAGCAGCTTGGCCGGGATGCTGAGAGAGACCCAGTACTTC. It is translated as CASSLAGMLRETQYF.

The chain is built from TRBV27 and TRBJ1-6; D is unresolved. CDR3 size: 15 residues. Deletions cut 6 bases from V and 4 bases from J, with 13 bases between. Germline assignment: CDR1 MNHEY and CDR2 SMNVEV (reference sequence). The CDR3 spells CASRPSGSYNSPLHF. CDR3 bases: TGTGCCAGCAGGCCTTCCGGGTCATATAATTCACCCCTCCACTTT.

The CDR3 protein is CASSLERGRLAFF. The CDR3 DNA sequence: TGTGCCAGCAGCTTAGAAAGGGGCAGGCTGGCTTTCTTT. This sequence joins TRBV7-2 and TRBJ1-1; D might be TRBD1 (5 bases). The CDR3 loop spans 13 amino acids. Germline CDR1 and CDR2: SGHTA and FQGNSA. The ends were cut back, 1 base at V and 11 bases at J, with 14 bases in the middle.

The table lists this clone with a few counts. The chain has TRBV4-1 and TRBJ1-4; no clear D gene. V lost 7 bases, J lost 8 bases, and 14 bases lay in between. CDR1 is MGHRA and CDR2 is YSYEKL in the germline V gene. The length of the CDR3 is 13 residues. CDR3 DNA sequence: TGCGCCAGCAATGGCCCGGAGGGCGAAAAACTGTTTTTT. Translated, it gives CASNGPEGEKLFF.

The chain uses TRBV19 and TRBJ1-3, with no clear D. This CDR3 region has 17 residues. Trimming removed 3 bases at V and 0 bases at J, with 15 bases between. The germline CDR1 and CDR2 sequences are LNHDA and SQIVND (reference sequence). In DNA form, the CDR3 reads TGTGCCAGTAGTATCCTCCTCGGGGTTCGCTCTGGAAACACCATATATTTT. Translation gives CASSILLGVRSGNTIYF.

The chain is built from TRBV3-1 (or the pseudogene TRBV3-2) and TRBJ2-3; TRBD2 aligns across 11 bases. Germline CDR1 and CDR2: LGHDT and YNNKEL (reference sequence). V shed 8 bases, J shed 2 bases, and the junction held 3 bases outside the gene matches. The CDR3 sequence is 14 residues long. The CDR3 region has the DNA TGTGCCAGCTCGACTAGCGGGGCCACAGATACGCAGTATTTT. Translating gives CASSTSGATDTQYF.

This clone was observed once. The chain carries TRBV9 and TRBJ2-5, with 7 bases aligning to TRBD1. V was pared by 3 bases and J by 4 bases, with 15 bases of the junction left unmatched. This CDR3 is built from 17 residues. CDR1 is SGDLS, CDR2 YYNGEE, per germline. CDR3 amino acids: CASSERPATGTGETQYF. CDR3 bases: TGTGCCAGCAGCGAACGCCCGGCGACAGGGACGGGAGAGACCCAGTACTTC.

The chain combines TRBV19 with TRBJ2-1; D is perhaps TRBD2 (6 bases). CDR3 length equals 15 residues. V was shortened by 3 bases and J by 6 bases, with 15 bases between the two germline ends. Germline V gene lookup returns CDR1 LNHDA and CDR2 SQIVND (reference sequence). The CDR3 DNA reads TGTGCCAGTAGTATCCAGGGACTCGGGGTCAATGAGCAGTTCTTC. Encoded protein: CASSIQGLGVNEQFF.

This chain uses TRBV30 with TRBJ2-2; TRBD1 might be the D (6 bases). The V gene's germline CDR1 is GTSNPN and CDR2 SVGIG (reference sequence). This CDR3 spans 13 amino acids. V dropped 5 bases and J dropped 4 bases, with 11 bases sitting between them. CDR3 in DNA: TGTGCCTGGTCCTACAGGGCCACCGGGGAGCTGTTTTTT. This codes for CAWSYRATGELFF.

The chain is built from TRBV29-1 and TRBJ1-1; D gene ambiguous. The V end was cut by 2 bases, the J end by 1 base, with 8 bases between. Germline loops: CDR1 SQVTM, CDR2 ANQGSEA. CDR3 size: 13 residues. The CDR3 sequence is CSVEISQNTEAFF. The CDR3 DNA follows: TGCAGCGTTGAAATTTCACAGAACACTGAAGCTTTCTTT. Combining the CDR3 with reference TRBV29-1 and TRBJ1-1 gives the whole variable domain SAVISQKPSRDICQRGTSLTIQCQVDSQVTMMFWYRQQPGQSLTLIATANQGSEATYESGFVIDKFPISRPNLTFSTLTVSNMSPEDSSIYLCSVEISQNTEAFFGQGTRLTVV.

This rearrangement joins TRBV19 to TRBJ2-1; 9 bases fit TRBD2. Looked up from germline, CDR1 is LNHDA and CDR2 is SQIVND (reference sequence). J lost 10 bases, V lost 2 bases, and 3 bases had no gene match. The CDR3 is made up of 13 amino acids. The chain's CDR3 is CASSITSGSEQFF. Written as DNA, the CDR3 is TGTGCCAGTAGTATAACTAGCGGGTCCGAGCAGTTCTTC.

The chain combines TRBV4-3 with TRBJ1-5; possible D gene TRBD1, 5 bases. This CDR3 comprises 15 residues. V shed 1 base and J shed 5 bases, with 12 bases lying between them. Per the germline V gene, CDR1 is LGHNA and CDR2 is YSLEER. The CDR3 nucleotides read TGCGCCAGCAGCCAAGTTATTCAGGGTGATCAGCCCCAGCATTTT. Its translation is CASSQVIQGDQPQHF.

This chain links TRBV5-1 with TRBJ1-6, with D hard to call. CDR1 SGHRS and CDR2 YFSETQ come from the germline V gene. Between the trimmed V and J ends, which lost 6 bases and 12 bases, there was a span of 22 bases. The CDR3 is made up of 15 amino acids. The CDR3 DNA sequence: TGCGCCAGCAACGATCCTTTGTTTCCTTCATTACCCCTCCACTTT. Translated, it gives CASNDPLFPSLPLHF.

The rearrangement joins TRBV10-3 to TRBJ1-2, with D tentatively TRBD1 (5 bases). Trimming shortened V by 5 bases and J by 2 bases, and 18 bases separated the two germline ends. This CDR3 contains 16 residues. The germline gives CDR1 ENHRY, CDR2 SYGVKD. The CDR3 spells CAISFTADQGNYGYTF. In DNA form, the CDR3 reads TGTGCCATCAGTTTCACAGCTGACCAGGGAAACTATGGCTACACCTTC.

The CDR3, as DNA: TGTGCCAGCAGTGTAGATGACAGTGATCCCCTTTGGGGCTACACCTTC. Its translation: CASSVDDSDPLWGYTF. V and J are TRBV6-1 and TRBJ1-2; D perhaps matches TRBD1 (5 bases). CDR3 length equals 16 residues. Trimming stripped 4 bases from V and 8 bases from J, with 23 bases between. Germline V lookup: CDR1 MNHNS, CDR2 SASEGT.

The rearrangement links TRBV7-2 to TRBJ1-4; no clear D gene. In germline, CDR1 is SGHTA, CDR2 FQGNSA. The CDR3 is 13 amino acids. The V gene lost 3 bases and the J gene lost 6 bases, with 8 bases spanning the gap. The CDR3 sequence is CASSFPTDEKLFF. Here the CDR3 DNA reads TGTGCCAGCAGCTTTCCTACGGATGAAAAACTGTTTTTT. Combining the CDR3 with reference TRBV7-2 and TRBJ1-4 gives the whole variable domain GAGVSQSPSNKVTEKGKDVELRCDPISGHTALYWYRQSLGQGLEFLIYFQGNSAPDKSGLPSDRFSAERTGGSVSTLTIQRTQQEDSAVYLCASSFPTDEKLFFGSGTQLSVL.

The CDR3 region is CASGSTGTANYGYTF. CDR3 DNA sequence: TGTGCCAGCGGATCAACCGGGACAGCCAACTATGGCTACACCTTC. The rearrangement joins TRBV25-1 to TRBJ1-2, with 7 bases aligning to TRBD1. Germline lookup yields CDR1 MGHDK and CDR2 SYGVNS. V lost 8 bases and J lost 2; bases outside the gene matches: 11. The length of the CDR3 is 15 residues.

In DNA, the CDR3 is TGTGCTACATCCGCGTGGGGGGGCGTAGATACGCAGTATTTT. Its translation is CATSAWGGVDTQYF. The chain uses TRBV4-2 and TRBJ2-3, with D perhaps matching TRBD2 (7 bases). The germline V gene has CDR1 LGHNA and CDR2 YNFKEQ. The CDR3 has 14 amino acids.

The rearrangement uses TRBV3-1 (or the pseudogene TRBV3-2) and TRBJ1-1, with a possible D match to TRBD1 (5 bases). Trimming left V 6 bases short and J 7 bases short, with 9 bases between. This CDR3 has 11 amino acids. CDR1 and CDR2 from the germline V gene are LGHDT and YNNKEL (reference sequence). This CDR3 reads CASRYRSEAFF. CDR3 nucleotide sequence: TGTGCCAGCAGGTACAGGAGTGAAGCTTTCTTT.

The V gene is TRBV9, the J gene TRBJ1-4; 9 bases agree with TRBD1. Losses at the gene ends were 2 bases for V and 6 bases for J; bases not matched to a gene: 14. CDR1 and CDR2 (germline): SGDLS, YYNGEE. The CDR3 is made up of 18 amino acids. The CDR3: CASSVSLRPGQGDEKLFF. CDR3 nucleotides: TGTGCCAGCAGCGTTTCCTTGAGACCGGGACAGGGAGATGAAAAACTGTTTTTT.

This rearrangement joins TRBV5-4 to TRBJ2-1; 11 bases fit TRBD2. Looked up from germline, CDR1 is SGHNT and CDR2 is YYREEE (reference sequence). This CDR3 is built from 16 residues. Trimming at V came to 4 bases and at J to 7 bases, leaving 10 bases not matched to a gene. The CDR3, as DNA: TGTGCCAGCAGCGCCGGAACTAGCGGGAGTAGGAATGAGCAGTTCTTC. It specifies CASSAGTSGSRNEQFF.

V and J are TRBV6-5 and TRBJ2-7; weak D call: TRBD2 (5 bases). Germline V gene data show CDR1 as MNHEY and CDR2 as SVGAGI. The CDR3 has 13 residues. V was clipped by 4 bases and J by 6 bases, with 13 bases between them. The CDR3 region is CASSLSDSLEQYF. The DNA of the CDR3 is TGTGCCAGCAGTTTATCGGACTCCCTCGAGCAGTACTTC.

The rearrangement links TRBV4-1 to TRBJ1-1; D unclear. This CDR3 is 15 amino acids long. The germline V gene encodes CDR1 MGHRA and CDR2 YSYEKL. The V end was cut by 4 bases, the J end by 0 bases, with 12 bases between. DNA for the CDR3: TGCGCCAGCAGCCTTTTTGGACGGCTGAACACTGAAGCTTTCTTT. This gives the protein CASSLFGRLNTEAFF.

This clone has only a few counts. V is TRBV14 and J is TRBJ2-7, with D unclear. Germline V gene lookup returns CDR1 SGHDN and CDR2 FVKESK. There are 11 residues in the CDR3. The V and J ends lost 3 bases and 7 bases respectively, with 7 bases between them. CDR3 loop: CASSHRREQYF. The CDR3 region has the DNA TGTGCCAGCAGCCACCGGCGGGAGCAGTACTTC. The full variable domain, in which reference TRBV14 and TRBJ2-7 provide the parts outside the CDR3, is EAGVTQFPSHSVIEKGQTVTLRCDPISGHDNLYWYRRVMGKEIKFLLHFVKESKQDESGMPNNRFLAERTGGTYSTLKVQPAELEDSGVYFCASSHRREQYFGPGTRLTVT.